What follows are 7 T cell receptor beta chains derived from one specimen sequenced in a study of Ad26.COV2.S vaccination and SARS-CoV-2 variants. The table came from immunoSEQ multiplex PCR; TCRdb's copy has only in-frame clones and leaves some out. This sample has hundreds of thousands of clones, with about nine tenths found just once. Indicated treatment: roughly 18 received Ad26.COV2.S at low or high dose, single or two shots; about 5 received placebo; per-sample allocation not given. At day 63 after the first vaccine or placebo injection, samples were drawn. The sequencing used peripheral blood, collected in a trial of Ad26.COV2.S vaccine versus placebo. These TCRs come from a person between 18 and 59 years old who received the Ad26.COV2.S COVID-19 vaccine or a placebo.

The J gene is TRBJ1-6, the V gene TRBV5-6; D is undetermined. CDR1 SGHDT and CDR2 YYEEEE come from the germline V gene. The CDR3 runs to 14 residues. Trimming shortened V by 0 bases and J by 7 bases, and 8 bases separated the two germline ends. CDR3 DNA: TGTGCCAGCAGCTTGGATTACGGGAATTCACCCCTCCACTTT. Protein: CASSLDYGNSPLHF. Looking up the rest from reference TRBV5-6 and TRBJ1-6 gives the full variable domain: DAGVTQSPTHLIKTRGQQVTLRCSPKSGHDTVSWYQQALGQGPQFIFQYYEEEERQRGNFPDRFSGHQFPNYSSELNVNALLLGDSALYLCASSLDYGNSPLHFGNGTRLTVT.

This chain joins TRBV7-3 and TRBJ2-1, with TRBD2 identical over 13 bases. This CDR3 contains 15 residues. CDR1 is SGHTA and CDR2 is FQGTGA in the germline V gene. Unmatched junction bases numbered 7, after V lost 5 bases and J lost 9 bases. CDR3 DNA sequence: TGTGCCAGCAGCCCAACTAGCGGGGGGGCTGGTGAGCAGTTCTTC. It is translated as CASSPTSGGAGEQFF.

The chain uses TRBV6-6 and TRBJ1-3, with 10 bases that match TRBD1. V shed 8 bases and J 3 bases; nucleotides not matched to a gene: 4. This CDR3 spans 14 amino acids. The germline gives CDR1 MNHNY, CDR2 SVGAGI (reference sequence). For the CDR3, the DNA is TGTGCCAGCGACAGGGGGCCCGTTGGAAACACCATATATTTT. This encodes CASDRGPVGNTIYF.

The chain employs TRBV5-1 and TRBJ2-7; 9 bases line up with TRBD1. This CDR3 has 14 residues. The J segment lost 3 bases and the V segment lost 2 bases, leaving 3 bases of the junction unmatched. Germline V gene data show CDR1 as SGHRS and CDR2 as YFSETQ. The chain's CDR3 is CASSFQDRGYEQYF. For the CDR3, the DNA is TGCGCCAGCAGCTTCCAGGACAGGGGCTACGAGCAGTACTTC.

The chain links TRBV7-3 to TRBJ1-1; D not certain. V dropped 0 bases and J dropped 1 base, with 6 bases sitting between them. Germline-derived CDR1 and CDR2 are SGHTA and FQGTGA. The CDR3 totals 14 residues. In nucleotides, the CDR3 is TGTGCCAGCAGCTTAACCTTAGGGAACACTGAAGCTTTCTTT. Protein: CASSLTLGNTEAFF.

The chain carries TRBV3-1 (or the pseudogene TRBV3-2) and TRBJ1-1, with TRBD1 matching over 9 bases. Unmatched junction bases numbered 9, after V lost 7 bases and J lost 12 bases. Germline V gene data show CDR1 as LGHDT and CDR2 as YNNKEL (reference sequence). CDR3 length: 12 amino acids. The chain's CDR3 is CASTGQGERSFF. CDR3 nucleotides: TGTGCCAGCACGGGACAGGGAGAAAGGTCTTTCTTT.

This sequence joins TRBV5-4 and TRBJ2-3, with 7 nucleotides matching TRBD2. The CDR3 sequence is 16 residues long. Trimming took 4 bases from V and 0 from J; bases not matched to a gene: 8. CDR1 and CDR2 (germline): SGHNT, YYREEE (reference sequence). The CDR3 nucleotides read TGTGCCAGCAGCCCGTATCGACTAGCCAGCACAGATACGCAGTATTTT. Translation gives CASSPYRLASTDTQYF.